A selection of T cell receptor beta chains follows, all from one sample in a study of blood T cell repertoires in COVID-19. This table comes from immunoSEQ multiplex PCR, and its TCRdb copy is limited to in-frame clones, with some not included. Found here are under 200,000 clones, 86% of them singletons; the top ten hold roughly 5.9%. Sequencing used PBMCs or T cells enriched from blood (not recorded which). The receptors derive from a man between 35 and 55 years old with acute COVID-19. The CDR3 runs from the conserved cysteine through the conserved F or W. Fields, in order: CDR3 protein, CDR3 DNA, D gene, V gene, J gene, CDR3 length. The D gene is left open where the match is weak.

CDR3 protein: CASSLFQGATKPQHF
CDR3 DNA: TGTGCCAGCAGCTTGTTCCAGGGGGCCACCAAGCCCCAGCATTTT
D gene: TRBD1
V gene: TRBV5-6
J gene: TRBJ1-5
CDR3 length: 15

CDR3 protein: CASRPLQGNTEAFF
CDR3 DNA: TGTGCCAGCAGACCGCTCCAGGGGAACACTGAAGCTTTCTTT
D gene: .
V gene: TRBV6-4
J gene: TRBJ1-1
CDR3 length: 14

CDR3 protein: CATGRGGERPQHF
CDR3 DNA: TGTGCCACGGGACGCGGGGGCGAGAGGCCCCAGCATTTT
D gene: .
V gene: TRBV27
J gene: TRBJ1-5
CDR3 length: 13

CDR3 protein: CSASKAGIVEQYF
CDR3 DNA: TGCAGTGCTAGTAAGGCAGGTATTGTGGAGCAGTACTTC
D gene: .
V gene: TRBV20-1
J gene: TRBJ2-7
CDR3 length: 13

CDR3 protein: CSVVGRVEQYF
CDR3 DNA: TGCAGCGTTGTTGGCAGGGTCGAGCAGTACTTC
D gene: .
V gene: TRBV29-1
J gene: TRBJ2-7
CDR3 length: 11

CDR3 protein: CASSQSSAGNYEQYF
CDR3 DNA: TGTGCCAGCAGCCAATCGTCAGCGGGAAACTACGAGCAGTACTTC
D gene: TRBD2
V gene: TRBV3-1/TRBV3-2
J gene: TRBJ2-7
CDR3 length: 15

CDR3 protein: CASSQRVAGVHEQFF
CDR3 DNA: TGCGCCAGCAGCCAAAGGGTAGCGGGAGTTCATGAGCAGTTCTTC
D gene: TRBD2
V gene: TRBV4-3
J gene: TRBJ2-1
CDR3 length: 15

CDR3 protein: CASSLGTSGYEQYF
CDR3 DNA: TGCGCCAGCAGCTTGGGGACTAGCGGCTACGAGCAGTACTTC
D gene: TRBD2
V gene: TRBV5-1
J gene: TRBJ2-7
CDR3 length: 14

CDR3 protein: CASSPTQEAQYF
CDR3 DNA: TGTGCCAGCTCGCCAACCCAAGAGGCCCAGTACTTC
D gene: .
V gene: TRBV18
J gene: TRBJ2-5
CDR3 length: 12

CDR3 protein: CASTAQGGNQPQHF
CDR3 DNA: TGTGCCAGCACCGCACAGGGTGGGAATCAGCCCCAGCATTTT
D gene: .
V gene: TRBV28
J gene: TRBJ1-5
CDR3 length: 14

CDR3 protein: CASRDIWGDYGYTF
CDR3 DNA: TGTGCCAGCAGAGATATTTGGGGGGACTATGGCTACACCTTC
D gene: .
V gene: TRBV9
J gene: TRBJ1-2
CDR3 length: 14

CDR3 protein: CASSGDRGGEQYF
CDR3 DNA: TGTGCCAGCAGTGGGGACAGGGGGGGCGAGCAGTACTTC
D gene: TRBD1
V gene: TRBV2
J gene: TRBJ2-7
CDR3 length: 13

CDR3 protein: CASGLGGLGNQPQHF
CDR3 DNA: TGTGCCAGCGGCCTAGGCGGGCTAGGGAATCAGCCCCAGCATTTT
D gene: .
V gene: TRBV6-5
J gene: TRBJ1-5
CDR3 length: 15

CDR3 protein: CASSQGGSQYF
CDR3 DNA: TGTGCCAGCAGCCAAGGTGGCTCCCAGTACTTC
D gene: .
V gene: TRBV14
J gene: TRBJ2-5
CDR3 length: 11

CDR3 protein: CASSDSGTPNTGELFF
CDR3 DNA: TGTGCCAGCAGTGACTCCGGGACACCGAACACCGGGGAGCTGTTTTTT
D gene: .
V gene: TRBV25-1
J gene: TRBJ2-2
CDR3 length: 16

CDR3 protein: CASSLDMLNTEAFF
CDR3 DNA: TGTGCCAGTAGCCTGGACATGTTGAACACTGAAGCTTTCTTT
D gene: .
V gene: TRBV19
J gene: TRBJ1-1
CDR3 length: 14

CDR3 protein: CASSSPGTGGTEAFF
CDR3 DNA: TGTGCCAGCAGTTCGCCCGGGACAGGGGGTACTGAAGCTTTCTTT
D gene: TRBD1
V gene: TRBV28
J gene: TRBJ1-1
CDR3 length: 15

CDR3 protein: CASSVWTKYQETQYF
CDR3 DNA: TGTGCCAGCAGTGTATGGACTAAGTACCAAGAGACCCAGTACTTC
D gene: .
V gene: TRBV25-1
J gene: TRBJ2-5
CDR3 length: 15

CDR3 protein: CASSVGGRAIGELFF
CDR3 DNA: TGTGCCAGCAGCGTCGGTGGGAGGGCCATCGGGGAGCTGTTTTTT
D gene: TRBD2
V gene: TRBV9
J gene: TRBJ2-2
CDR3 length: 15

CDR3 protein: CASRPQGDPNTEAFF
CDR3 DNA: TGCGCCAGCAGACCTCAGGGGGACCCGAACACTGAAGCTTTCTTT
D gene: TRBD1
V gene: TRBV5-1
J gene: TRBJ1-1
CDR3 length: 15